The clone carrying this T cell receptor beta chain has a handful of counts. The germline V gene encodes CDR1 LGHNA and CDR2 YSLEER. The V segment lost 1 base and the J segment 1 base; nucleotides outside the gene matches: 8. This CDR3 comprises 17 residues. The data were obtained in a study of cytotoxic CD8 clonotypes in ibrutinib-treated CLL. The repertoire was sequenced with immunoSEQ multiplex PCR; TCRdb's copy has only in-frame clones and lacks some. Of 140,000 to 150,000 clones listed, about three quarters were seen once; the top ten hold 5.1%. The chain has TRBV4-3 and TRBJ2-5, with TRBD2 identical over 8 bases. This clonotype was sampled from a human donor with chronic lymphocytic leukemia. This material consisted of PBMCs, taken after 24 months of ibrutinib treatment. CDR3 residues: CASSQVDGGDRQETQYF. As DNA, the CDR3 is TGCGCCAGCAGCCAAGTGGACGGGGGGGACCGCCAAGAGACCCAGTACTTC.